The T cell receptor (beta chain) under discussion was sequenced for a study of molecular identifiers for immune sequencing clone quantification. Study findings and constraints: Effector cells had over 99% of their molecules in clones above 20 RNA copies, while naive cells had under 1%. Highly expanded clone sizes could be underestimated by identical TCR molecules sharing a barcode.

Isolation of naive CD8 T cells was achieved by sorting on a CD8+CD4-CCR7+CD45RA+ phenotype. On this clonotype: The antigen remains unidentified. A much larger clone lies a single base off, so this may be a read error.

Per germline, CDR1 MNHNS and CDR2 SASEGT. The CDR3 spans 14 residues. Listed TCR primers and previously described methods were used for bulk TCR libraries. From the PCR reads, TCRdb called clonotypes with MiXCR, one entry per CDR3 protein. Of more than 550,000 distinct CDR3 sequences detected, roughly 25% appear once; the ten largest clones hold about 0.84%. The source of this sequence is a human donor in good health. Some libraries in this study had Jurkat cell RNA spiked in. The chain joins TRBV6-1 to TRBJ2-3; D might be TRBD1 (5 bases). Material: naive CD8+ T cells from blood, with Jurkat cell RNA spiked in. Subset noted: FACS-sorted CD8+CD4-CCR7+CD45RA+ naive T cells. The CDR3 region has the DNA TGTGCCAGCAGGGACCTACAGGACACAGGTACGCAGTATTTT. It specifies CASRDLQDTGTQYF.